This TCR beta chain was sequenced in a study of T cell clonality in common variable immunodeficiency. Overall study findings and caveats: Repertoire-complication correlations in CVID were limited by patient heterogeneity. In common variable immunodeficiency, TCR beta chains reportedly carried fewer deletions and N-nucleotide insertions. Authors noted CVID clonality's cause needs subpopulation repertoire sequencing.

Only in-frame clones appear in the TCRdb table, and some are missing; sequencing was by immunoSEQ multiplex PCR. The record shows 15,000 to 20,000 clones for this sample, with no singletons present. This clone was recorded a few times. Its antigen is unidentified. The read terminates 3 residues ahead of where the CDR3 ends, so the germline J gene completes it. This CDR3 is built from 12 residues. With V trimmed by 6 bases and J by 5 bases, 4 bases remained unmatched. Per germline, CDR1 SQVTM and CDR2 ANQGSEA. This TCR derives from a human donor with common variable immunodeficiency. Sample: peripheral blood mononuclear cells. V is TRBV29-1 and J is TRBJ2-5, with 9 nucleotides matching TRBD1. CDR3 bases read: TGCAGCGTCACGGACAGGGGTGAGACC. Translated: CSVTDRGET. In full, the CDR3 is CSVTDRGETQYF.